The rows below give T cell receptor beta chains drawn from one sample of a study of blood T cell repertoires in COVID-19. Assay: immunoSEQ multiplex PCR; the TCRdb copy retains only in-frame clones and omits some. This sample carries 250,000 or so clones, 84% of them seen once, and the ten largest clones take roughly 1.4%. Sequencing was carried out using peripheral blood. Every receptor here comes from a woman aged 40 to 49 who had recovered from COVID-19. Each CDR3 is given with its conserved first and last residue. A D gene is named only where the DNA matches it firmly. Not every row has a clone size; where given, it reads once, few, many or a size class.

TRBV4-1	16	TRBJ1-2	NA	NA	CASSQGRTVRNYGYTF	TGCGCCAGCAGCCAAGGGCGGACTGTTAGAAACTATGGCTACACCTTC
TRBV19	16	TRBJ1-5	TRBD1	many	CASSALGQGLNQPQHF	TGTGCCAGTAGTGCCTTAGGACAGGGGCTCAATCAGCCCCAGCATTTT
TRBV10-1	13	TRBJ1-2	NA	NA	CASSYTDGDGYTF	TGCGCCAGCAGTTATACAGACGGGGATGGCTACACCTTC
TRBV5-6	12	TRBJ1-6	NA	NA	CASSPRDSPLHF	TGTGCCAGCAGCCCGAGGGATTCACCCCTCCACTTT
TRBV5-5	16	TRBJ2-3	NA	NA	CASSSRAGGSTDTQYF	TGTGCCAGCAGCTCCAGAGCTGGGGGGAGCACAGATACGCAGTATTTT
TRBV19	14	TRBJ2-1	TRBD2	NA	CASRLAGGYNEQFF	TGTGCCAGTAGACTAGCGGGGGGCTACAATGAGCAGTTCTTC
TRBV20-1	11	TRBJ2-7	NA	NA	CSARERTPITF	TGCAGTGCTAGAGAGAGGACACCGATTACTTTC
TRBV5-6	13	TRBJ2-7	NA	NA	CASSRQGSYEQYF	TGTGCCAGCAGCCGCCAGGGGTCCTACGAGCAGTACTTC
TRBV3-1/TRBV3-2	14	TRBJ2-1	TRBD1	NA	CASQTGTGTITQFF	TGTGCCAGCCAGACGGGGACAGGGACAATCACCCAGTTCTTC
TRBV10-2	13	TRBJ2-5	NA	NA	CASSDGNQETQYF	TGCGCCAGCAGTGACGGGAACCAAGAGACCCAGTACTTC
TRBV27	15	TRBJ2-1	TRBD2	once	CASRWSGGAGNEQFF	TGTGCCAGCAGATGGAGCGGGGGGGCAGGCAATGAGCAGTTCTTC
TRBV12-3/TRBV12-4	13	TRBJ2-5	NA	NA	CASKPGLEETQYF	TGTGCCAGCAAGCCGGGACTGGAAGAGACCCAGTACTTC